The source of this T cell receptor beta chain is a study of blood T cell repertoires in COVID-19. Profiling relied on immunoSEQ multiplex PCR, and the TCRdb table lists in-frame clones only, not all of them. This sample yields approximately 250,000 clones, of which approximately 90% are seen a single time; 2% to 2.5% belongs to the top ten. Per the germline V gene, CDR1 is KGHSH and CDR2 is LQKENI. The V and J ends lost 2 bases and 8 bases respectively, with 22 bases between them. The CDR3 extends over 18 amino acids. The source is an older woman in a cohort exposed to, infected with or recovered from COVID-19 (not recorded which). Specimen: PBMCs or T cells enriched from blood (not recorded which). V is TRBV18 and J is TRBJ1-6; D may be TRBD1 (5 bases). CDR3 sequence (DNA): TGTGCCAGCTCACCAGTAAACAACAGGTTAATGGCGTATTCACCCCTCCACTTT. Translation: CASSPVNNRLMAYSPLHF. Full variable domain (remainder filled in from reference TRBV18 and TRBJ1-6): NAGVMQNPRHLVRRRGQEARLRCSPMKGHSHVYWYRQLPEEGLKFMVYLQKENIIDESGMPKERFSAEFPKEGPSILRIQQVVRGDSAAYFCASSPVNNRLMAYSPLHFGNGTRLTVT.